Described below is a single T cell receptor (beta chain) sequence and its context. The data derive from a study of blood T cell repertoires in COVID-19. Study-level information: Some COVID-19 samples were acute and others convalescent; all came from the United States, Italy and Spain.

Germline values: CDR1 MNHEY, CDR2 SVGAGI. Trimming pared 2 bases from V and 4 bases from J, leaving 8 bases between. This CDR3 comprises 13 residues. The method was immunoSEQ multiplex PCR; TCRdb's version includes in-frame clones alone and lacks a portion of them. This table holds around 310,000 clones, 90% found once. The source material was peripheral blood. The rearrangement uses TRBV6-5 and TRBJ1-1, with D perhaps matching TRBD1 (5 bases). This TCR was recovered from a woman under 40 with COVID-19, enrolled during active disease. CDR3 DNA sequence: TGTGCCAGCAGTTACGGGGGGACCACTGAAGCTTTCTTT. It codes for CASSYGGTTEAFF.